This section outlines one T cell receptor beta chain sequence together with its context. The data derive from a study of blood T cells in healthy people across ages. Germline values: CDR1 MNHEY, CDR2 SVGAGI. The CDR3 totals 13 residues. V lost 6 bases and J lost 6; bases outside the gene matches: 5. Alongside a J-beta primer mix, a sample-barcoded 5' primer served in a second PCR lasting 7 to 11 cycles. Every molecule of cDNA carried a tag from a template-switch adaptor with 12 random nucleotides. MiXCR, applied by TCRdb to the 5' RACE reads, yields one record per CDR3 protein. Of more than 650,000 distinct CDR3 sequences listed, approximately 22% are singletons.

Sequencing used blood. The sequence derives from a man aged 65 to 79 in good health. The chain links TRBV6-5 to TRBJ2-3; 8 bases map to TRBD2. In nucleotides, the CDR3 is TGTGCCAGCAGGGGACTAGGGCCTGATACGCAGTATTTT. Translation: CASRGLGPDTQYF.